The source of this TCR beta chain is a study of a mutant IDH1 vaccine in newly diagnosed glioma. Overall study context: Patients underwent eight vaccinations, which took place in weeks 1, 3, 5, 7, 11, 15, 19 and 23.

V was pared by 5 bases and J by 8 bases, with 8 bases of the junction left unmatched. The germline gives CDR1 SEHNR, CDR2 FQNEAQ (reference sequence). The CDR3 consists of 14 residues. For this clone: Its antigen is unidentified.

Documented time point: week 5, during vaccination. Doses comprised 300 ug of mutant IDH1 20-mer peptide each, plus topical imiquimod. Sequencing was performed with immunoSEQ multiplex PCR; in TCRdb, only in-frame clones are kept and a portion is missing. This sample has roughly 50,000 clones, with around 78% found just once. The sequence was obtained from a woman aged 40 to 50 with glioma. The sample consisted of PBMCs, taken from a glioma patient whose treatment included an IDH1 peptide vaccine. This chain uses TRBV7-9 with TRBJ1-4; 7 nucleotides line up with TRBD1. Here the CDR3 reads CASSIWDSKEKLFF. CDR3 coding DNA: TGTGCCAGCAGCATCTGGGACAGTAAGGAAAAACTGTTTTTT.